Below, 20 T cell receptor beta chains from the same sample are listed, as sequenced in a study of OX40 agonist ivuxolimab in advanced cancers. The protocol was immunoSEQ multiplex PCR, while the TCRdb copy is restricted to in-frame clones and leaves out a portion. The data contain about 25,000 clones, roughly 85% of them seen just once; the ten biggest clones take up over 35%. Sample: CD4+ or CD8+ T cells sorted from blood, taken in a trial of the OX40 agonist ivuxolimab. The source is an adult with an advanced solid tumor such as melanoma, head and neck, liver or kidney cancer.

The chain recombines TRBV19 with TRBJ2-1, with a tentative D call TRBD2 (6 bases). The CDR3 sequence is 17 residues long. V lost 3 bases and J 2 bases, leaving 17 bases between the germline ends. Per the germline V gene, CDR1 is LNHDA and CDR2 is SQIVND (reference sequence). CDR3 amino acids: CASSITFPGLTYNEQFF. In DNA, the CDR3 is TGTGCCAGTAGTATCACCTTCCCGGGACTTACCTACAATGAGCAGTTCTTC.

V and J are TRBV11-2 and TRBJ2-2; D gene ambiguous. This CDR3 is built from 13 residues. Trimming took off 4 bases at V and 4 bases at J, with 7 bases between the two ends. Germline V lookup: CDR1 SGHAT, CDR2 FQNNGV. CDR3 residues: CASSSALTGELFF. For the CDR3, the DNA is TGTGCCAGCAGCTCGGCTCTCACCGGGGAGCTGTTTTTT.

This chain joins TRBV30 and TRBJ2-5; a weak D match, TRBD1 (6 bases). The germline V gene encodes CDR1 GTSNPN and CDR2 SVGIG (reference sequence). This CDR3 region has 14 residues. The V gene lost 0 bases and the J gene lost 5 bases, with 13 bases spanning the gap. The CDR3 reads CAWSVIRGAETQYF. The CDR3 nucleotides are TGTGCCTGGAGTGTAATCAGGGGCGCGGAGACCCAGTACTTC.

The rearrangement uses TRBV20-1 and TRBJ2-1; D may match TRBD1 or TRBD2 (5 bases each). This CDR3 contains 11 residues. Germline values: CDR1 DFQATT, CDR2 SNEGSKA (reference sequence). V was trimmed by 6 bases and J by 12 bases, leaving 15 bases between them. The CDR3 protein is CSASSPQGQFF. The CDR3 DNA is TGCAGTGCCTCTAGCCCTCAGGGGCAGTTCTTC.

The sample holds a few counts of this clone. V gene TRBV28 combines with J gene TRBJ2-6; unclear D gene. The germline V and J ends were trimmed by 5 bases and 4 bases, with 6 bases remaining between them. This CDR3 has 13 residues. Germline loops: CDR1 MDHEN, CDR2 SYDVKM. CDR3 nucleotide sequence: TGTGCCAGCAGTCAGGCCGGGGCCAACGTCCTGACTTTC. It codes for CASSQAGANVLTF.

The chain employs TRBV30 and TRBJ2-1, with 9 bases fitting TRBD2. This CDR3 has 12 amino acids. Germline trimming cut 3 bases from V and 7 bases from J; bases unmatched to any gene: 1. Germline lookup yields CDR1 GTSNPN and CDR2 SVGIG (reference sequence). The CDR3 protein is CAWRLAGNEQFF. The CDR3 DNA reads TGTGCCTGGAGGCTAGCGGGAAATGAGCAGTTCTTC.

The chain joins TRBV19 to TRBJ1-1; maybe TRBD1 (6 bases). V lost 5 bases and J 4 bases, leaving 14 bases between the germline ends. The CDR3 has 14 amino acids. CDR1 is LNHDA, CDR2 SQIVND, per germline (reference sequence). The CDR3 DNA sequence: TGTGCCAGTAGTGGGGGCCTGTTGGCCACTGAAGCTTTCTTT. It codes for CASSGGLLATEAFF.

The rearrangement joins TRBV30 to TRBJ2-3; no definite D call. The CDR3 consists of 12 residues. Per germline, CDR1 GTSNPN and CDR2 SVGIG (reference sequence). V was pared by 4 bases and J by 6 bases, with 11 bases between. The DNA of the CDR3 is TGTGCCTGGACCTGGGGTAGCGATACGCAGTATTTT. This encodes CAWTWGSDTQYF.

The chain joins TRBV19 to TRBJ2-1, with 9 bases matching TRBD1. After removal of 7 bases from V and 12 bases from J, the junction contained 10 bases not matched to a gene. The CDR3 has 13 residues. Germline V CDR1 and CDR2: LNHDA, SQIVND (reference sequence). DNA of the CDR3: TGTGCCAGTATTGGGACAGGGAATTGGGGGCAGTTCTTC. Translation: CASIGTGNWGQFF.

The V call is TRBV18, the J call TRBJ2-5; 10 nucleotides line up with TRBD2. The CDR3 covers 15 residues. The V gene's germline CDR1 is KGHSH and CDR2 LQKENI. V shed 3 bases and J 1 base; nucleotides not matched to a gene: 2. The CDR3 DNA sequence: TGTGCCAGCTCACCGACTAGCGGGTCCCAAGAGACCCAGTACTTC. This codes for CASSPTSGSQETQYF.

This clone was counted once. The chain couples TRBV7-9 to TRBJ2-3, with 7 positions matching TRBD2. The germline V gene encodes CDR1 SEHNR and CDR2 FQNEAQ (reference sequence). The CDR3 sequence is 19 residues long. With V trimmed by 7 bases and J by 4 bases, 23 bases remained unmatched. CDR3 protein: CASISTGALAPFGSDTQYF. Here the CDR3 DNA reads TGTGCCAGCATTAGCACCGGGGCACTAGCGCCTTTTGGGTCAGATACGCAGTATTTT.

This clone has a single count. The chain recombines TRBV28 with TRBJ2-7; D is ambiguous. Trimming took 1 base from V and 4 from J, leaving 11 bases between them. CDR3 size: 14 residues. The germline CDR1 and CDR2 sequences are MDHEN and SYDVKM. The CDR3 bases are TGTGCCAGCAGTTTATCGGTTGGGTGGTACGAGCAGTACTTC. The encoded protein is CASSLSVGWYEQYF.

V usage is TRBV2 and J usage is TRBJ1-2; D remains unclear. V lost 2 bases and J 7 bases, leaving 11 bases between the germline ends. This CDR3 spans 13 amino acids. The germline V gene has CDR1 SNHLY and CDR2 FYNNEI. The CDR3 nucleotides read TGTGCCAGCAGTGAATGGGCAGATCGTGGCTACACCTTC. Translation gives CASSEWADRGYTF.

The chain joins TRBV7-9 to TRBJ2-7; the match to TRBD2 covers 10 bases. This CDR3 is 14 amino acids long. After removal of 4 bases from V and 3 bases from J, the junction contained 3 bases not matched to a gene. CDR1 and CDR2 from the germline V gene are SEHNR and FQNEAQ (reference sequence). The CDR3 DNA is TGTGCCAGCAGCTCAAGCGGGAGGGGCTACGAGCAGTACTTC. Amino acid sequence: CASSSSGRGYEQYF. Based on the CDR3 plus reference TRBV7-9 and TRBJ2-7, the full variable domain is DTGVSQNPRHKITKRGQNVTFRCDPISEHNRLYWYRQTLGQGPEFLTYFQNEAQLEKSRLLSDRFSAERPKGSFSTLEIQRTEQGDSAMYLCASSSSGRGYEQYFGPGTRLTVT.

The chain combines TRBV2 with TRBJ1-1; TRBD1 might be the D (5 bases). Trimming stripped 4 bases from V and 4 bases from J, with 16 bases between. CDR1 and CDR2 from the germline V gene are SNHLY and FYNNEI. This CDR3 is built from 15 residues. The CDR3 here is CASSGLSQGRTEAFF. CDR3 nucleotide sequence: TGTGCCAGCAGTGGTCTTTCCCAGGGACGCACTGAAGCTTTCTTT.

J is TRBJ2-3 and V is TRBV27; possible D gene TRBD1, 6 bases. The length of the CDR3 is 14 residues. Germline V gene sequence: CDR1 MNHEY, CDR2 SMNVEV (reference sequence). The V end was cut by 6 bases, the J end by 0 bases, with 10 bases between. CDR3 sequence: CASSWTASTDTQYF. CDR3 nucleotide sequence: TGTGCCAGCAGCTGGACAGCCAGCACAGATACGCAGTATTTT.

This clone occurred once. One end of the junction is discordant with germline, which a read error may explain. This rearrangement joins TRBV6-5 to TRBJ2-7; D is possibly TRBD2 (6 bases). This CDR3 spans 14 amino acids. In germline, CDR1 is MNHEY, CDR2 SVGAGI. For the CDR3, the DNA is TGTGCCAGCAGCCCCGGTCTAGCGTCCTTCGAGCAGTACTTC. Residues: CASSPGLASFEQYF.

The rearrangement links TRBV27 to TRBJ2-1, with 11 bases identical to TRBD1. This CDR3 region has 14 residues. Trimming at V came to 6 bases and at J to 6 bases, leaving 4 bases not matched to a gene. Germline V gene data show CDR1 as MNHEY and CDR2 as SMNVEV (reference sequence). CDR3: CASSPGTGGNEQFF. The CDR3 region has the DNA TGTGCCAGCAGCCCAGGGACAGGGGGCAATGAGCAGTTCTTC.

This clone was seen just once. This sequence joins TRBV7-9 and TRBJ2-2, with no clear D. The germline V and J ends were trimmed by 3 bases and 4 bases, with 3 bases remaining between them. CDR1 is SEHNR and CDR2 is FQNEAQ in the germline V gene (reference sequence). The length of the CDR3 is 12 residues. Here the CDR3 reads CASSFATGELFF. Here the CDR3 DNA reads TGTGCCAGCAGCTTTGCCACCGGGGAGCTGTTTTTT. The full variable domain, its missing parts supplied by reference TRBV7-9 and TRBJ2-2, is DTGVSQNPRHKITKRGQNVTFRCDPISEHNRLYWYRQTLGQGPEFLTYFQNEAQLEKSRLLSDRFSAERPKGSFSTLEIQRTEQGDSAMYLCASSFATGELFFGEGSRLTVL.

This CDR3 reads CASSNIGFSGAEEQFF. The CDR3 region has the DNA TGCGCCAGCAGCAATATTGGTTTTTCGGGAGCAGAAGAGCAGTTCTTC. This sequence joins TRBV5-1 and TRBJ2-1, with D possibly TRBD2 on 6 matching bases. The CDR3 is made up of 16 amino acids. V was cut by 4 bases and J by 10 bases, with 24 bases left in between. Germline CDR1 reads SGHRS; CDR2 reads YFSETQ.